In its sample, the clone carrying this TCR beta chain was seen a few times. The antigen is not known. These data belong to a study of T cell responses to AZD1222 COVID-19 vaccine. Study-wide results and limits: AZD1222 recipients seropositive at baseline numbered only 6 or 7. None of the repertoires were sampled until the peak T cell response had passed. In the spike-specific TCR repertoire, nearly half reportedly target unmutated variant regions. Mapped onto spike, vaccine-associated CD4 TCRs spanned it and were dominant at 160-218 and 743-854.

Profiling relied on immunoSEQ multiplex PCR, and the TCRdb table lists in-frame clones only, not all of them. This sample has some 130,000 clones; approximately 80% occur once, and the top ten carry roughly 3.9%. CDR1 is LNHNV and CDR2 is YYDKDF in the germline V gene (reference sequence). CDR3 length equals 15 residues. Trimming left V 0 bases short and J 4 bases short, with 12 bases between. The clonotype originates from an adult in good health. The chain is built from TRBV15 and TRBJ1-1, with a tentative D call TRBD1 (6 bases). The source material was peripheral blood, sampled on day 0 of AZD1222 vaccination. CDR3 sequence reads: CATSRDWVGGTEAFF. CDR3 DNA: TGTGCCACCAGCAGAGACTGGGTAGGGGGCACTGAAGCTTTCTTT.